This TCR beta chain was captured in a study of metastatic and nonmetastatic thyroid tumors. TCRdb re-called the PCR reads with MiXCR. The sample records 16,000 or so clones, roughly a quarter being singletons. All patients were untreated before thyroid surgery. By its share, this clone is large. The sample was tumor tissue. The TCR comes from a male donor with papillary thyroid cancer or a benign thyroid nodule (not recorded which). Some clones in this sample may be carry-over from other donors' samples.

The CDR3 sequence: CASLTGQIGNEQFF. The CDR3 DNA is TGTGCCAGCCTGACGGGACAGATAGGCAATGAGCAGTTCTTC. The chain combines TRBV6-1 with TRBJ2-1; 7 bases are a match to TRBD1. V shed 8 bases and J 6 bases; nucleotides not matched to a gene: 10. The CDR3 extends over 14 amino acids. Germline loops: CDR1 MNHNS, CDR2 SASEGT.